This T cell receptor (beta chain) was sequenced for a study of shared clonotypes between healthy human individuals. V dropped 3 bases and J dropped 1 base, with 7 bases sitting between them. The germline CDR1 and CDR2 sequences are KGHSH and LQKENI. The CDR3 consists of 14 residues. Naive CD8 cells comprised CD45RO-negative, CCR7-positively selected cells, excluding terminally differentiated effector memory CD45RA+ cells. A remark on this clone: The antigen is unknown.

Study-level points and caveats: Having only a few donors restricted how much genetic and exposure-history diversity was captured.

Assay used: immunoSEQ multiplex PCR; TCRdb lists only in-frame clones, some missing. The sample includes around 2.1 million clones, 85% to 95% of them seen just once. The sample was naive CD8+ T cells from PBMCs. This chain joins TRBV18 and TRBJ1-3; D might be TRBD1 (5 bases). This clonotype originated in a man aged 18 to 29 in good health. Some clones in this sample may be carry-over from other donors' samples. CDR3 sequence (DNA): TGTGCCAGCTCACCCGGGGGATCTGGAAACACCATATATTTT. It is translated as CASSPGGSGNTIYF. Using reference TRBV18 and TRBJ1-3 for the parts outside the CDR3, the full variable domain is NAGVMQNPRHLVRRRGQEARLRCSPMKGHSHVYWYRQLPEEGLKFMVYLQKENIIDESGMPKERFSAEFPKEGPSILRIQQVVRGDSAAYFCASSPGGSGNTIYFGEGSWLTVV.